This T cell receptor (beta chain) came from a study of T cell responses to AZD1222 COVID-19 vaccine. Regarding the study as a whole: Unmutated variant regions reportedly attract nearly half of all spike-specific TCRs. Mapped onto spike, vaccine-associated CD4 TCRs spanned it and were dominant at 160-218 and 743-854. Repertoire sampling happened only post peak T cell response. Compared with day 0, the breadth and depth of the Spike-specific TCR repertoire rose significantly after two doses of AZD1222.

Germline V CDR1 and CDR2: SGHTA, FQGNSA. The V end was cut by 5 bases, the J end by 2 bases, with 10 bases between. This CDR3 has 13 residues. Comment on this clone: The antigen is unknown.

Sequencing was performed with immunoSEQ multiplex PCR; in TCRdb, only in-frame clones are kept and a portion is missing. The table lists about 85,000 clones, around 90% of them singletons. The sequencing here drew on peripheral blood, taken on day 0 of MenACWY control vaccination. This clonotype was obtained from an adult in good health. This sequence joins TRBV7-2 and TRBJ2-7; possible D gene TRBD1, 6 bases. In DNA, the CDR3 is TGTGCCAGCAGCCCGAGACAGGCCTACGAGCAGTACTTC. Protein: CASSPRQAYEQYF.